This TCR beta chain was recorded in a study of T cell responses to AZD1222 COVID-19 vaccine. The germline V gene has CDR1 ENHRY and CDR2 SYGVKD. The J segment lost 0 bases and the V segment lost 8 bases, leaving 9 bases of the junction unmatched. This CDR3 spans 16 amino acids. Assay used: immunoSEQ multiplex PCR; TCRdb lists only in-frame clones, some missing. The repertoire consists of some 200,000 clones, with over 90% occurring once and the leading ten covering 3.5% to 5%. Overall study results and limits: Nearly half of spike-specific TCRs reportedly go after variant regions that carry no mutations.

Details on this clone: Its antigen is undetermined.

This specimen was peripheral blood, taken on day 0 of AZD1222 vaccination. The genes are TRBV10-3 and TRBJ2-7, with 11 bases lining up with TRBD2. This TCR was sampled from an adult in good health. CDR3 sequence: CAIGLAGTRFSYEQYF. The CDR3 DNA reads TGTGCCATCGGACTAGCGGGCACACGTTTCTCCTACGAGCAGTACTTC.